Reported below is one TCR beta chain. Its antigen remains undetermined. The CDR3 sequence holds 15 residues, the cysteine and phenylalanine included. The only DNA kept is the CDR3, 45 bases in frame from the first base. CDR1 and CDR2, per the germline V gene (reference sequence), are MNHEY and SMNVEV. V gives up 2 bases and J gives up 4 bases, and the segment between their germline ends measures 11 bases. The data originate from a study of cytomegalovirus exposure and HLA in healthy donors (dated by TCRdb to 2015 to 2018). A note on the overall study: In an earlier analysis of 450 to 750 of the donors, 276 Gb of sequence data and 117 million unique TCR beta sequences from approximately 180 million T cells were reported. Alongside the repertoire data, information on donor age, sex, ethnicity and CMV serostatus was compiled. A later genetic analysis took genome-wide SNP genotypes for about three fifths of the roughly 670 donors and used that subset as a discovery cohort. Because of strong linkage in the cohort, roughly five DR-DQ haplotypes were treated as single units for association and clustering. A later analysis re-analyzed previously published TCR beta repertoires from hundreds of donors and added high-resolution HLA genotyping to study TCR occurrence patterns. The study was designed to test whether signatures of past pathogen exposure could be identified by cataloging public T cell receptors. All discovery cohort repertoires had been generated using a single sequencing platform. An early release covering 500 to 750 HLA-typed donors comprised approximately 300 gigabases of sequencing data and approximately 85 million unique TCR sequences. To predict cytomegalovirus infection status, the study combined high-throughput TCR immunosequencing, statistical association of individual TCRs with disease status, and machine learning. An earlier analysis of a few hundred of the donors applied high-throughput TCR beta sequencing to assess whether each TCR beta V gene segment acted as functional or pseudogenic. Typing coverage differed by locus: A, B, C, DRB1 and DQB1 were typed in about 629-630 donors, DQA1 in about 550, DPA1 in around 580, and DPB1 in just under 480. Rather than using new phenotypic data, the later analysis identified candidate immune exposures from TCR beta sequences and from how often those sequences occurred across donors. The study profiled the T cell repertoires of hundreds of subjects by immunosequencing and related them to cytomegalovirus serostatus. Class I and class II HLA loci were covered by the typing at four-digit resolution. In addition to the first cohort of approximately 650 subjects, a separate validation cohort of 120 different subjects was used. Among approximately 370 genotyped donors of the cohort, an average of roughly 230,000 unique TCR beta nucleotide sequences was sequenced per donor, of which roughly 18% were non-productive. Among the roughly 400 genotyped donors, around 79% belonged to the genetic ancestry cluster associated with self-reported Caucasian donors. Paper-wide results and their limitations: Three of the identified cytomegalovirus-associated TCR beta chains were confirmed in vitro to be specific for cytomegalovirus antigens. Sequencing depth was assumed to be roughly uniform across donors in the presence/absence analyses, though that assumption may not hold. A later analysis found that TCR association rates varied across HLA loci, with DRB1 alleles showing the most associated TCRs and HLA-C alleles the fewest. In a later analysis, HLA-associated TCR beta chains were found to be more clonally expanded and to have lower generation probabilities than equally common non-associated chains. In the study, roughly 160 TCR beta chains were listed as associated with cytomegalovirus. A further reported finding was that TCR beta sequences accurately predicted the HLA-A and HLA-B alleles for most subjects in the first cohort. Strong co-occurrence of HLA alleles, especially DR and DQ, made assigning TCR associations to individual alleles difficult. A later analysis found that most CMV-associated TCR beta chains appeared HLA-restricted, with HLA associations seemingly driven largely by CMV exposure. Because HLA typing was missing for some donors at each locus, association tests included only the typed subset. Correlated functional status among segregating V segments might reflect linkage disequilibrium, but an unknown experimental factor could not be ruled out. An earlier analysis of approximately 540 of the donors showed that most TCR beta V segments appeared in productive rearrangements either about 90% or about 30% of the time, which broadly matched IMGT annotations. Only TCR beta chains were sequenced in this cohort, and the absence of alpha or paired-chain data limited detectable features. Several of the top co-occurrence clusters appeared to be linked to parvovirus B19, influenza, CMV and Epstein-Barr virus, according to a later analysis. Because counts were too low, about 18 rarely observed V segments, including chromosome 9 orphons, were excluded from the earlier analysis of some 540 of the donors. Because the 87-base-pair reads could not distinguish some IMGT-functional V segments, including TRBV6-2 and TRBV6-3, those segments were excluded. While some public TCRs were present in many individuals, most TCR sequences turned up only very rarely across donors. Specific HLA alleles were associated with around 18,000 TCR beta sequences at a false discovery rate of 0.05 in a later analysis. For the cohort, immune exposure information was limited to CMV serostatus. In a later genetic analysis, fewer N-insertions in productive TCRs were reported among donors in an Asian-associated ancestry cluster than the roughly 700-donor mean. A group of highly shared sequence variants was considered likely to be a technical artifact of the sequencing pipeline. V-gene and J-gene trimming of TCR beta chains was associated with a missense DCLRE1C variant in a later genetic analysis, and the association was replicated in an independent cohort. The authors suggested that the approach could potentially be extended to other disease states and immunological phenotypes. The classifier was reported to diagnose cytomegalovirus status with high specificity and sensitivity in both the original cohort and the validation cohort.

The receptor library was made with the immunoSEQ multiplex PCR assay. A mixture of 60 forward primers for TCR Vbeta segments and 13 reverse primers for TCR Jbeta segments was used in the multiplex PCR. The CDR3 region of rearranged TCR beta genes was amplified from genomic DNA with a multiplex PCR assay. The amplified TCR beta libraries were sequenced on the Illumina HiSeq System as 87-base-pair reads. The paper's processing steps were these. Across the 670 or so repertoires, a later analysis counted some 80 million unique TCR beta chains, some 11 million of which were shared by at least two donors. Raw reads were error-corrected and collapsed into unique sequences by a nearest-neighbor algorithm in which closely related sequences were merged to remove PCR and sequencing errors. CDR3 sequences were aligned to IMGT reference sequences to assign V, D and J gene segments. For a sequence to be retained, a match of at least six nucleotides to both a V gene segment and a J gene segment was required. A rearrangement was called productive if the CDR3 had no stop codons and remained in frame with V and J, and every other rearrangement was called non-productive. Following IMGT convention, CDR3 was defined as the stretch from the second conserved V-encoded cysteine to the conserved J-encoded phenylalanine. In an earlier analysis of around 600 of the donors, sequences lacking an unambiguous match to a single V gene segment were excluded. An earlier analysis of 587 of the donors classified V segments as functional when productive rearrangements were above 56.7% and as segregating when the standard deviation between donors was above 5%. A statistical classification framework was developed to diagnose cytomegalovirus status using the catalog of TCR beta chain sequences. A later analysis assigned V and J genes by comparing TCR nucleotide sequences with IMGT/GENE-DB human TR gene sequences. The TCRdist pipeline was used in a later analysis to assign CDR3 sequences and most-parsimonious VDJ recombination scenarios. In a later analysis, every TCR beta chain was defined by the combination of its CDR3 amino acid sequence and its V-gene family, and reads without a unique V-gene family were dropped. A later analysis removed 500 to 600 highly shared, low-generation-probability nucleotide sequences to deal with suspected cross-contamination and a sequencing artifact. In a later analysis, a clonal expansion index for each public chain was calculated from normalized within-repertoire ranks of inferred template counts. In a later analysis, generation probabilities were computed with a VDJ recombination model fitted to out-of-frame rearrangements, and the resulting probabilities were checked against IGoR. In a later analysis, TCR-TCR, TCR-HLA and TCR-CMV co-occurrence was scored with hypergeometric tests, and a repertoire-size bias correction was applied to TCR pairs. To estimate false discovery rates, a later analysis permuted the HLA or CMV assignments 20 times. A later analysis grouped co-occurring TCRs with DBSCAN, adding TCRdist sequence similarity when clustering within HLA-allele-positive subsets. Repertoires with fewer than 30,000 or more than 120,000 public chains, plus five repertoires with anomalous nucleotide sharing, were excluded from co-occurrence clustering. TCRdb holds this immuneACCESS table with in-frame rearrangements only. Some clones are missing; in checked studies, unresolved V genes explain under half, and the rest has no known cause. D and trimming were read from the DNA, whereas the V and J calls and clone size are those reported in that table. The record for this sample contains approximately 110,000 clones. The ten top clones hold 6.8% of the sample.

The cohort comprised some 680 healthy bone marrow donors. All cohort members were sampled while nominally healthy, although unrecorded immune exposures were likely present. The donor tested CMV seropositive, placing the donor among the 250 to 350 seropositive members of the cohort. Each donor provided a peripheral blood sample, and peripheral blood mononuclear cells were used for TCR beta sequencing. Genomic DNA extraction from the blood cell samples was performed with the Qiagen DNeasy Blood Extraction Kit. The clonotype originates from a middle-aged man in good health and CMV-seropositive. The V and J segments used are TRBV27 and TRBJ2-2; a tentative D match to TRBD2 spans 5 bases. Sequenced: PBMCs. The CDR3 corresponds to CASSLEGRVTGELFF. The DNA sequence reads TGTGCCAGCAGTTTAGAAGGGAGAGTCACCGGGGAGCTGTTTTTT.